The 5 T cell receptor beta chains listed next were all sequenced from one sample in a study of T cell responses to AZD1222 COVID-19 vaccine (dated by TCRdb to the early 2020s). Library prep was done by the immunoSEQ multiplex PCR assay. In TCRdb, the immuneACCESS table is reduced to in-frame sequences with V and J assigned. These tables do not hold every clone; where another copy was compared, an unresolved V gene accounts for under half, and the others remain unexplained. For this sample there are 130,000 or so clones; roughly 93% appear just once. Over 6.5% of the sample belongs to the ten largest clones. Explained via the paper, the time point label denotes: baseline before first vaccination. The sequenced sample was peripheral blood, obtained on day 0 of AZD1222 vaccination. All receptors derive from an adult in good health.

The rearrangement joins TRBV19 to TRBJ2-5; D tentatively reads TRBD1 or TRBD2 (5 bases each). Germline CDR1 LNHDA, CDR2 SQIVND (reference sequence). Deletions cut 5 bases from V and 2 bases from J, with 12 bases between. The CDR3 is made up of 14 amino acids. CDR3 sequence: CASSWGRGQETQYF. In nucleotides, the CDR3 is TGTGCCAGTAGTTGGGGACGGGGACAAGAGACCCAGTACTTC.

The J gene is TRBJ2-7, the V gene TRBV4-1; either TRBD1 or TRBD2 may supply D (5 bases each). The CDR3 length is 17 residues. The V and J ends lost 1 base and 0 bases respectively, with 16 bases between them. Germline CDR1 MGHRA, CDR2 YSYEKL. Here the CDR3 reads CASSQVRSGRSSYEQYF. In DNA form, the CDR3 reads TGCGCCAGCAGCCAAGTAAGGTCGGGGCGGAGCTCCTACGAGCAGTACTTC.

This sequence joins TRBV5-5 and TRBJ1-1; no reliable D call. Germline CDR1 is SGHKS and CDR2 is YYEKEE (reference sequence). The V gene lost 0 bases and the J gene lost 3 bases, with 15 bases spanning the gap. The CDR3 consists of 16 residues. The CDR3 DNA sequence: TGTGCCAGCAGCTTGGCAGTGAGTCCGGATGACACTGAAGCTTTCTTT. This sequence encodes CASSLAVSPDDTEAFF.

The genes are TRBV6-5 and TRBJ1-2; no reliable D call. V was pared by 1 base and J by 4 bases, with 7 bases between. CDR1 is MNHEY and CDR2 is SVGAGI in the germline V gene. The CDR3 length is 13 residues. The CDR3 loop reads CASSYWPSYGYTF. The CDR3 DNA sequence: TGTGCCAGCAGTTACTGGCCTTCCTATGGCTACACCTTC.

The chain is built from TRBV14 and TRBJ2-1, with 10 bases identical to TRBD2. This CDR3 spans 18 amino acids. Germline assignment: CDR1 SGHDN and CDR2 FVKESK. V dropped 8 bases and J dropped 6; count of bases not matched to a gene: 19. DNA for the CDR3: TGTGCCAGCCCCGGGTGGACCGGGACTAGCGAGCCGAGCAATGAGCAGTTCTTC. Amino acids: CASPGWTGTSEPSNEQFF.